The entry that follows covers one T cell receptor beta chain sequence. Its antigen remains unidentified. One junction end disagrees with the germline gene, perhaps due to a read error. Receptor amplification or capture employed multiplex PCR. Sequencing was performed on an Illumina HiSeq 4000. TCR beta libraries were built with iRepertoire HTBI primers and Arm-PCR amplification of CDR3 regions. PCR products were gel purified before sequencing. Concerning the study's data processing: Gene usage analysis of CDR3 amino acid clonotypes used the 60 to 80 TRBV and 11 to 15 TRBJ segments found across samples. COPE and FqMerger were used to merge filtered high-quality paired reads into contigs. BLAST was used to align contigs to IMGT TRBV, TRBD and TRBJ reference genes, with CDR3 defined following IMGT. Any clonotype with a frequency above 0.1% was classified as a highly expanded clone. Shannon entropy served as the measure of repertoire diversity, while the Gini coefficient captured V-J evenness. Public clonotypes were defined as clonotypes shared by more than one individual. TCRdb itself trimmed the public reads at Q25 with fastp, ran MiXCR and retained productive beta chains. Identical CDR3 proteins give one entry, which carries the most common genes and DNA. For this entry, the V and J calls and clone size follow TCRdb and not the study's own pipeline. For this sample the table gives 350,000 to 500,000 distinct CDR3 sequences, of which over 20% were detected only once. Roughly an eighth of the sample belongs to the ten largest clones.

The sample's time point label is to be understood as: persistent/refractory GD, antithyroid drugs over 5 years with positive TRAb. For both TCR sequencing and RNA sequencing, RNA was extracted from PBMCs using TRIzol. The diagnosis of Graves' disease followed American Thyroid Association guidelines. Recruitment of patients was carried out at an endocrinology department in Xi'an, China. From each patient, approximately 9.9 milliliters of peripheral blood was collected into an EDTA anticoagulant tube. Ficoll Paque Plus density gradient separation was used to isolate PBMCs, and no further T cell sorting was done. An Agilent 2100 Bioanalyzer and agarose gel were used to check RNA quality, while a NanoDrop 2000 measured RNA concentration. The CDR3 numbers 15 residues from cysteine through phenylalanine. Here the CDR3 DNA is all that survives: 45 bases in frame from base 1. From the germline V gene, CDR1 is LGHNA and CDR2 is YNFKEQ.

This record belongs to a study of regulatory T cells in long-lasting Graves disease (dated by TCRdb to the early 2020s). About the investigation overall: Persistent Graves' disease was defined as antithyroid drug treatment for over 5 years with persistently positive TSH receptor autoantibodies. Patients with persistent Graves' disease were compared with patients with newly diagnosed Graves' disease using TCR sequencing and RNA sequencing of peripheral blood. Persistent Graves' disease patients in the clinical cohort had taken antithyroid drugs for roughly ten years on average. A total of around 35 samples underwent TCR sequencing: some 13 from persistent and about 20 from newly diagnosed Graves' disease patients. The study took place in China and was registered as a clinical trial.

The paper's findings and limits, for the study overall: The study examined only peripheral blood because the primary lesion, thyroid tissue, could not be accessed. Compared with newly diagnosed patients, patients with persistent Graves' disease had lower TCR Shannon entropy and fewer highly expanded clones, which suggests clonal expansion. Persistent disease showed preferential use of TRBV28, TRBJ1-2 and TRBJ2-5, whereas newly diagnosed disease favored TRBV20-1 and TRBJ2-1. The authors noted that the small sample size was a limitation that may lower accuracy. Persistent patients shared more public clonotypes among themselves (around 2,700) than newly diagnosed patients did (more than 850). Sequencing and analysis were limited to the TCR beta chain.

This TCR was sampled from a female donor with Graves disease. The chain uses TRBV4-2 and TRBJ2-2; 10 central nucleotides agree with TRBD2. Specimen: peripheral blood mononuclear cells (PBMCs), collected when the disease was refractory, from a patient treated with antithyroid drugs. The CDR3 here reads CASSQLAGDTGGLFF. The nucleotide sequence is TGTGCCAGCAGCCAACTAGCGGGAGACACCGGGGGGCTGTTTTTT.